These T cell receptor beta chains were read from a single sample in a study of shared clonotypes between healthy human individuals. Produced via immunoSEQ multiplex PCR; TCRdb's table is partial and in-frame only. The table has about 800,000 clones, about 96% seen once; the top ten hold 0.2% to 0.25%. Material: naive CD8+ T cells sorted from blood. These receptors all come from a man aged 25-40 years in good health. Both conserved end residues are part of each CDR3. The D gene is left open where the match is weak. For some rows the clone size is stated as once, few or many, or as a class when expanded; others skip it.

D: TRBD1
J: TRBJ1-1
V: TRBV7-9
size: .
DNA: TGTGCCAGCAGCCCACCAGGACAGGGGAAACGGAACACTGAAGCTTTCTTT
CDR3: CASSPPGQGKRNTEAFF

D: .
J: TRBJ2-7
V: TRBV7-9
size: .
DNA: TGTGCCAGCAGCTTAGCGACGGGATTTCACTACGAGCAGTACTTC
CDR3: CASSLATGFHYEQYF

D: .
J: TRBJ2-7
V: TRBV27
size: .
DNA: TGTGCCAGCAGTTTCGTTAGGGAAGGAACCTACGAGCAGTACTTC
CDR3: CASSFVREGTYEQYF

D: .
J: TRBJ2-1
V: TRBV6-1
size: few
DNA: TGTGCCAGCAGTGTGCGTCGGGGCTCGAGAAACAATGAGCAGTTCTTC
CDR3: CASSVRRGSRNNEQFF

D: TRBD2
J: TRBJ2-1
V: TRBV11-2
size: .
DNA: TGTGCCAGCAGCTTTATAGGCGGGAGGGACAATGAGCAGTTCTTC
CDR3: CASSFIGGRDNEQFF

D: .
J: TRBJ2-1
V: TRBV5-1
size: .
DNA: TGCGCCAGCAGCTCAACGAATGAGCAGTTCTTC
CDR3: CASSSTNEQFF

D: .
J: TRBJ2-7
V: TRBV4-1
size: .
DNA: TGCGCCAGCAGCCAAGATCCGGCAGGGGGACTTCGAAGCTACGAGCAGTACTTC
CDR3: CASSQDPAGGLRSYEQYF

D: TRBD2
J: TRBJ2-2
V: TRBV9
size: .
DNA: TGTGCCAGCAGCGTTAGCGGGAGTGGCTCCGGGGAGCTGTTTTTT
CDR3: CASSVSGSGSGELFF

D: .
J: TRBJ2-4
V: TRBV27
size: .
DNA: TGTGCCAGCAGTTTATCAGTCAAAAACATTCAGTACTTC
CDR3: CASSLSVKNIQYF

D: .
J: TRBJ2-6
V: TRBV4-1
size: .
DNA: TGCGCCAGCAGCCAAGTCGCTACTGGGGCCAACGTCCTGACTTTC
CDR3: CASSQVATGANVLTF

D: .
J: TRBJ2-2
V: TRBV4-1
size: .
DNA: TGCGCCAGCAGCTTTCCGCCTGAGGGGCAGGACACCGGGGAGCTGTTTTTT
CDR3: CASSFPPEGQDTGELFF

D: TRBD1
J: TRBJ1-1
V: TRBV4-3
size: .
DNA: TGCGCCAGCAGTATAAACAGGGGGGGTCTTACTGAAGCTTTCTTT
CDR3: CASSINRGGLTEAFF

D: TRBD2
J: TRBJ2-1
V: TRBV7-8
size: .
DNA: TGTGCCAGCAGCTTAGGTGTTGGCGGGAGCTCCTACAATGAGCAGTTCTTC
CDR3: CASSLGVGGSSYNEQFF

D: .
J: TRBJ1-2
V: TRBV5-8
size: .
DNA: TGTGCCAGCAGCGACCACGAAAACTATGGCTACACCTTC
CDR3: CASSDHENYGYTF

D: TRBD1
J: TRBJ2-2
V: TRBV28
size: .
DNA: TGTGCCAGCAGTTTCCCGACAGGGTCGAACACCGGGGAGCTGTTTTTT
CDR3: CASSFPTGSNTGELFF

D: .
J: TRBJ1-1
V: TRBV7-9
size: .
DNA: TGTGCCAGCAGCCCCGAGGGCGACACTGAAGCTTTCTTT
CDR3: CASSPEGDTEAFF

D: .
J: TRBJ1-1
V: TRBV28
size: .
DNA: TGTGCCAGCAGTTTACCCGGACGGCTAAACACTGAAGCTTTCTTT
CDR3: CASSLPGRLNTEAFF

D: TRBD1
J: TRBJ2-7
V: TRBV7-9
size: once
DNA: TGTGCCAGCAGCAGTGGACAGGACTCCTACGAGCAGTACTTC
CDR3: CASSSGQDSYEQYF

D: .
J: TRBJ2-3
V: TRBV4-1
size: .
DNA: TGCGCCAGCAGGGAGGGACAGCTCACAGATACGCAGTATTTT
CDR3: CASREGQLTDTQYF

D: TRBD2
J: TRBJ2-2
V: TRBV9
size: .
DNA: TGTGCCAGCAGCGGTGGGGACAAAACTAGCGGGAGGGCAGGTTGGCCCGGGGAGCTGTTTTTT
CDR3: CASSGGDKTSGRAGWPGELFF

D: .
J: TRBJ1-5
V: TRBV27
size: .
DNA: TGTGCCACCGGGACGGATTATAGCAATCAGCCCCAGCATTTT
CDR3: CATGTDYSNQPQHF

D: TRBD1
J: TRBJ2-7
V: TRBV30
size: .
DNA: TGTGCCTGGAGTGTAGGGGACAGGGTGTACGAGCAGTACTTC
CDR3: CAWSVGDRVYEQYF

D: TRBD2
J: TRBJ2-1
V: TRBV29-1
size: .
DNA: TGCAGCGCCGCCCGGGGGACTAGCGGGAGTGGGAATGAGCAGTTCTTC
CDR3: CSAARGTSGSGNEQFF

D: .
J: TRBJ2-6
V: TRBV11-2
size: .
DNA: TGTGCCAGCAGCTTAGTTGGGGGAATCGTCTCGGCCAACGTCCTGACTTTC
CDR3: CASSLVGGIVSANVLTF

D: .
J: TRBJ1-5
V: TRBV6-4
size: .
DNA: TGTGCCAGCAGATCCCGGAATCAGCCCCAGCATTTT
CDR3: CASRSRNQPQHF

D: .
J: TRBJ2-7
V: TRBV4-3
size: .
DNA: TGCGCCAGCAGCCAAGATCAGTATAGTTACGAGCAGTACTTC
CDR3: CASSQDQYSYEQYF

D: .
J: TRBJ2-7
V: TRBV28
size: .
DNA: TGTGCCATCGGACAGTCGAGCTCCTACGAGCAGTACTTC
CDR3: CAIGQSSSYEQYF

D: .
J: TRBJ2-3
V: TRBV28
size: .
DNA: TGTGCCAGCAGTTTACAAGACAGCAACACAGATACGCAGTATTTT
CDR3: CASSLQDSNTDTQYF

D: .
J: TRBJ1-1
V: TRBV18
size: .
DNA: TGTGCCAGCTCATTGTCTCCCCGGGGAGCTTTCTTT
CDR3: CASSLSPRGAFF

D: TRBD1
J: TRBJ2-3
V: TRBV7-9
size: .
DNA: TGTGCCAGCAGCAACAGACAGGGGGCTACCGATACGCAGTATTTT
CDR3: CASSNRQGATDTQYF

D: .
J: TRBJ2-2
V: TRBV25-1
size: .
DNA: TGTGCCAGCAGTGAGAGAATCACCGGGGAGCTGTTTTTT
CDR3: CASSERITGELFF

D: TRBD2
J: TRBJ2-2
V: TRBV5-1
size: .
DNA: TGCGCCAGCAGCTTCCCACTAGCGGGAGCGCCCACCGGGGAGCTGTTTTTT
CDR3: CASSFPLAGAPTGELFF

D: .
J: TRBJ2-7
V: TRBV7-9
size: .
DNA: TGTGCCAGCAGCCTGGACTCCCCAGCGTACGAGCAGTACTTC
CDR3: CASSLDSPAYEQYF

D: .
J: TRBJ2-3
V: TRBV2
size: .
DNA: TGTGCCAGCAGTGAGGCCCGCACAGATACGCAGTATTTT
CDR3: CASSEARTDTQYF

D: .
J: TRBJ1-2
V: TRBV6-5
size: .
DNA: TGTGCCAGCAGTTACTCGATGCCCCTAAACGGGCAAGGCTACACCTTC
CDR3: CASSYSMPLNGQGYTF

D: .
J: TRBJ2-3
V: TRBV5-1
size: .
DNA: TGCGCCACAGCATGGTTTGGGATGTCAGCAGATACGCAGTATTTT
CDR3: CATAWFGMSADTQYF

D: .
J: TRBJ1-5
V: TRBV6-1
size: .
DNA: TGTGCCAGCAGTGAACTGGGGGTGTTGAATCAGCCCCAGCATTTT
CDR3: CASSELGVLNQPQHF

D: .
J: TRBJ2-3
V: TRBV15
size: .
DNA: TGTGCCACCAGCAGTCCCCATAAAGTGGAGCAGTATTTT
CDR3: CATSSPHKVEQYF

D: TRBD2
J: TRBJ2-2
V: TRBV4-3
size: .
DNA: TGCGCCAGCAGCCAAGAGGCCCTAGCGGGAGTGAACACCGGGGAGCTGTTTTTT
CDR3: CASSQEALAGVNTGELFF

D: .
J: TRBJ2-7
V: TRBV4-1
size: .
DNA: TGCGCCAGCAGCCAAGAATTACCCTACGAGCAGTACTTC
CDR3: CASSQELPYEQYF

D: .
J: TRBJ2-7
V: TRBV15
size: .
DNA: TGTGCCACCAGCAGAGATCGAGGGATGGGGGGCTACGAGCAGTACTTC
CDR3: CATSRDRGMGGYEQYF

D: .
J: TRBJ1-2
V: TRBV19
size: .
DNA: TGTGCCAGTAGTATTCTTAACGGCTATGGCTACACCTTC
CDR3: CASSILNGYGYTF

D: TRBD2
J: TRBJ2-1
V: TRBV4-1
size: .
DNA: TGCGCCAGCAGCCCCCCCCCGGGACTAGCGGACCGACCATCCTACAATGAGCAGTTCTTC
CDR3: CASSPPPGLADRPSYNEQFF

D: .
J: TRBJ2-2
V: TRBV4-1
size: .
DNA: TGCGCCAGCAGCCCCCCTCCCGGGACCCACACCGGGGAGCTGTTTTTT
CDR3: CASSPPPGTHTGELFF

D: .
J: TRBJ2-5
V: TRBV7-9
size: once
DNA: TGTGCCAGCAGCCCCACCGCGGGACCCATTGAGGGCCAGTACTTC
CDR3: CASSPTAGPIEGQYF

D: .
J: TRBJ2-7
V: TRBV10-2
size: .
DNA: TGCGCCAGCAGTGGCAGGGGAGCTGGCGAGCAGTACTTC
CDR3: CASSGRGAGEQYF

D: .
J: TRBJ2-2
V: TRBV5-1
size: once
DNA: TGCGCCAGCAGCATTGAGGGGCACACCGGGGAGCTGTTTTTT
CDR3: CASSIEGHTGELFF

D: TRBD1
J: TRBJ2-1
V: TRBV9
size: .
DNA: TGTGCCAGCAGCCCCCGGACAGGGAACGAGCAGTTCTTC
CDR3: CASSPRTGNEQFF

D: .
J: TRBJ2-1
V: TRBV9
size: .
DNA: TGTGCCAGCAGCGTAAATCCTTCGGTAGACTCCTACAATGAGCAGTTCTTC
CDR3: CASSVNPSVDSYNEQFF

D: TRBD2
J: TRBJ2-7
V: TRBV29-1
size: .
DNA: TGCAGCGTTGAACTAGCGGGAGTCCCCTACGAGCAGTACTTC
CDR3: CSVELAGVPYEQYF

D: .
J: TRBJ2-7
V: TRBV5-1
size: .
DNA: TGCGCCAGCAGCCCTGATCCTTTTGGGGAGCAGTACTTC
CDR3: CASSPDPFGEQYF

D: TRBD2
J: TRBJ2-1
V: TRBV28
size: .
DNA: TGTGCCAGCAGTTGGGGCTGGCTAGCGGAAAGGGTCAATGAGCAGTTCTTC
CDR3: CASSWGWLAERVNEQFF

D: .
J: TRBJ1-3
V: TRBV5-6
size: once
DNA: TGTGCCAGCAACCGTCGTGGGGGGTTCGGAAACACCATATATTTT
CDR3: CASNRRGGFGNTIYF